The rows below give T cell receptor beta chains drawn from one sample of a study of T cell responses to AZD1222 COVID-19 vaccine. Using immunoSEQ multiplex PCR, the repertoire was profiled, and TCRdb retains in-frame clones only, with some absent. The sample has over 100,000 clones; about 93% are singletons. The sequenced sample was peripheral blood, obtained on day 0 of AZD1222 vaccination. The receptors come from an adult in good health. Each CDR3 is given with its conserved first and last residue. Fields, in order: D gene, clone size, J gene, V gene, CDR3 DNA, CDR3 protein. D genes are given only for firm matches. Part of the rows lack a size; the others show once, few, many or a class for expanded clones.

NA NA TRBJ1-1 TRBV19 TGTGCCAGTAGGGCGAGGGGTCGAACGAGCACTGAAGCTTTCTTT CASRARGRTSTEAFF
NA NA TRBJ1-1 TRBV10-2 TGCGCCAGCAGTGAGACAGAAGGGAACACTGAAGCTTTCTTT CASSETEGNTEAFF
TRBD1 NA TRBJ2-2 TRBV2 TGTGCCAGCAAGGGACAGCCCAACACCGGGGAGCTGTTTTTT CASKGQPNTGELFF
NA NA TRBJ1-5 TRBV5-6 TGTGCCAGCAGTAGGATTCAGCAGCCCCAGCATTTT CASSRIQQPQHF
NA NA TRBJ1-2 TRBV2 TGTGCCAGATCAGGGAACTATGGCTACACCTTC CARSGNYGYTF
TRBD1 NA TRBJ1-3 TRBV9 TGTGCCAGCAGCGCGGGACAGCTCTCTGGAAACACCATATATTTT CASSAGQLSGNTIYF
TRBD1 once TRBJ2-7 TRBV18 TGTGCCAGCTCATCAGCGACAGGGTCCTACGAGCAGTACTTC CASSSATGSYEQYF
NA NA TRBJ2-7 TRBV11-3 TGTGCCAGCAGCTTAGGATGGGACGTCTCCTACGAGCAGTACTTC CASSLGWDVSYEQYF
TRBD1 NA TRBJ1-5 TRBV28 TGTGCCAGCACATCCGGGACAGGGGGCTTCGGCAGCAATCAGCCCCAGCATTTT CASTSGTGGFGSNQPQHF
TRBD1 NA TRBJ1-6 TRBV7-2 TGTGCCAGCAGCTTACGGCCGTCAGGGGGCGGTTCACCCCTCCACTTT CASSLRPSGGGSPLHF
NA NA TRBJ2-2 TRBV3-1/TRBV3-2 TGTGCCAGCAGCCAAGATGGGGGGAGAGGGCGCACCGGGGAGCTGTTTTTT CASSQDGGRGRTGELFF
NA NA TRBJ1-6 TRBV10-3 TGTGCCATCAGTAAGACGGGTAATTCACCCCTCCACTTT CAISKTGNSPLHF
TRBD2 NA TRBJ2-1 TRBV4-2 TGTGCCAGCAGCCATAAAGCCAAGCGGGAGTTCTTGGATGAGCAGTTCTTC CASSHKAKREFLDEQFF
NA once TRBJ2-2 TRBV6-5 TGTGCCAGCGGGGGGAGCCCGAACACCGGGGAGCTGTTTTTT CASGGSPNTGELFF
NA NA TRBJ2-7 TRBV18 TGTGCCAGCTCACCACTCACCGCCGGGCCAACCTACGAGCAGTACTTC CASSPLTAGPTYEQYF
NA NA TRBJ2-1 TRBV2 TGTGCCAGCAGTTCCTACTCTAGGGGCAATGAGCAGTTCTTC CASSSYSRGNEQFF
TRBD2 NA TRBJ2-3 TRBV19 TGTGCCACCCGGACTAGCGGGTCGTCAGATACGCAGTATTTT CATRTSGSSDTQYF
NA once TRBJ2-3 TRBV2 TGTGCCAGCAGCCAGAACACAGATACGCAGTATTTT CASSQNTDTQYF
NA once TRBJ1-6 TRBV6-6 TGTGCCAGCAGTTACGGGGACGGTAATTCACCCCTCCACTTT CASSYGDGNSPLHF
NA few TRBJ1-1 TRBV12-5 TGTGCTAGTGGTACCGCGACACCGAACACTGAAGCTTTCTTT CASGTATPNTEAFF
NA NA TRBJ2-3 TRBV12-3/TRBV12-4 TGTGCCAGCAGTTTTACCTCAGATACGCAGTATTTT CASSFTSDTQYF
NA NA TRBJ1-4 TRBV7-9 TGTGCCAGCAGCTTAGGAAGGGGAAGGGCAGGATCTTATGAAAAACTGTTTTTT CASSLGRGRAGSYEKLFF
NA NA TRBJ2-3 TRBV29-1 TGCAGCGTTGGATGGGGCACAGATACGCAGTATTTT CSVGWGTDTQYF
TRBD2 NA TRBJ2-1 TRBV4-2 TGTGCCAGCAGCCAAGACGGAGCGGGAGGCCGGGGGGAGAATGAGCAGTTCTTC CASSQDGAGGRGENEQFF
NA NA TRBJ2-7 TRBV28 TGTGCCAGCTCCCCAGAACTCTACGAGCAGTACTTC CASSPELYEQYF
NA NA TRBJ2-1 TRBV15 TGTGCCACCAGCAGGGGTGGTGGGGACAATGAGCAGTTCTTC CATSRGGGDNEQFF
NA NA TRBJ1-4 TRBV6-1 TGTGCCAGCAGTGAAGCGGGGGGTAGCGAAAAACTGTTTTTT CASSEAGGSEKLFF
NA NA TRBJ1-4 TRBV7-6 TGTGCCAGCAGCCGTTCAGCAGGTGCAACTAATGAAAAACTGTTTTTT CASSRSAGATNEKLFF
TRBD1 NA TRBJ1-1 TRBV2 TGTGCCAGCCGTTCGCCGGGACAGGGGGCTCGCGGGACTGAAGCTTTCTTT CASRSPGQGARGTEAFF